The rows below give T cell receptor beta chains drawn from one sample of a study of graft-versus-host responses after intestinal transplantation. Measured with immunoSEQ multiplex PCR; TCRdb has only the in-frame clones, and not every one. Found here are under 20,000 clones, approximately 95% of them singletons; the top ten hold about 0.8%. Sequencing was performed on PBMCs, taken 23 days after intestinal transplant. The receptors stem from a human patient who received an intestinal transplant, so some T cells may come from the graft donor. CDR3s include the opening cysteine and the closing phenylalanine or tryptophan. The order of the fields is clone size, J gene, V gene, D gene, CDR3 DNA, CDR3 protein. The D gene is left open where the match is weak. Expanded clones get a size class; other rows say once, few or many, or leave the size out.

-,TRBJ2-4,TRBV27,TRBD2,TGTGCCAGCAGCGAACGGGGGGAGTACGTCAAAAACATTCAGTACTTC,CASSERGEYVKNIQYF
-,TRBJ2-1,TRBV2,-,TGTGCCAGCAGTGAAAGTGCGTCTACCTCCTACAATGAGCAGTTCTTC,CASSESASTSYNEQFF
-,TRBJ2-1,TRBV6-6,-,TGTGCCAGCAGTTACAACCAACGGGGTGAGCAGTTCTTC,CASSYNQRGEQFF
-,TRBJ2-1,TRBV10-3,-,TGTGCCATCAGTGGTCCAAGGGACGGGGGAATGAACAATGAGCAGTTCTTC,CAISGPRDGGMNNEQFF
-,TRBJ2-5,TRBV6-5,-,TGTGCCAGCAGTTACTCGAGGCGGGACAGAGAGACCCAGTACTTC,CASSYSRRDRETQYF
once,TRBJ1-2,TRBV7-9,-,TGTGCCAGCAGCCCCGGGGGGTCTTGGGGCTACACCTTC,CASSPGGSWGYTF
-,TRBJ2-5,TRBV28,TRBD1,TGTGCCAGCAGTTTGACAGGGGAATTTCAAGAGACCCAGTACTTC,CASSLTGEFQETQYF
-,TRBJ2-5,TRBV10-3,TRBD1,TGTGCCATCTCACCGGGACAGGTGCTTCAAGAGACCCAGTACTTC,CAISPGQVLQETQYF
-,TRBJ2-3,TRBV7-6,-,TGTGCCAGCAGCTCGTTCGTGGGGCCGCAGTATTTT,CASSSFVGPQYF
-,TRBJ1-1,TRBV4-1,-,TGCGCCAGCAGCCAAGTAGAGAACAGGGAAGCTTTCTTT,CASSQVENREAFF
-,TRBJ2-3,TRBV2,-,TGTGCCAGGGGAGATAGCGACCCCACAGATACGCAGTATTTT,CARGDSDPTDTQYF
-,TRBJ2-3,TRBV7-3,TRBD1,TGTGCCAGCAGCATTGACGGCCCGACAGGGATAGATACGCAGTATTTT,CASSIDGPTGIDTQYF
-,TRBJ2-7,TRBV5-6,-,TGTGCCAGCAGTCGAGGGCGGTACGAGCAGTACTTC,CASSRGRYEQYF
-,TRBJ1-1,TRBV29-1,-,TGCAGCGTTGCTCCCAGCGACACTGAAGCTTTCTTT,CSVAPSDTEAFF